A single sample gave rise to the 16 T cell receptor beta chains below, sequenced in a study of radiation and T cells in renal cell carcinoma. The repertoire was sequenced with immunoSEQ multiplex PCR; TCRdb's copy has only in-frame clones and lacks some. The sample includes about 91,000 clones, 70% to 85% of them seen just once. Time point noted: baseline pretreatment blood. The treatment here: 15 Gy SBRT to primary tumor, nephrectomy 4 weeks later. The sample in question was blood, obtained from a patient whose treatment included radiotherapy and nephrectomy. Receptors originate from a man aged 55-75 years with renal cell carcinoma.

The chain uses TRBV7-3 and TRBJ2-3; 14 bases are shared with TRBD2. Germline V gene lookup returns CDR1 SGHTA and CDR2 FQGTGA. The CDR3 covers 14 residues. V lost 5 bases to trimming and J lost 9 bases; unmatched junction nucleotides: 4. CDR3 sequence (DNA): TGTGCCAGCAGCCCCGGACTAGCGGGAGGAACGCAGTATTTT. It yields the protein CASSPGLAGGTQYF.

J is TRBJ1-2 and V is TRBV9; D is uncertain. The CDR3 has 15 amino acids. Trimming stripped 2 bases from V and 4 bases from J, with 15 bases between. CDR1 is SGDLS and CDR2 is YYNGEE in the germline V gene. CDR3 region: CASSVALEAAYGYTF. The CDR3 bases are TGTGCCAGCAGCGTCGCCCTCGAAGCTGCCTATGGCTACACCTTC.

J is TRBJ2-7 and V is TRBV18, with D tentatively TRBD1 or TRBD2 (5 bases each). The V and J ends lost 6 bases and 0 bases respectively, with 18 bases between them. Germline loops: CDR1 KGHSH, CDR2 LQKENI. CDR3 length: 16 residues. CDR3 coding DNA: TGTGCCAGCTCGGGACCGACAGCGAAACTCTCCTACGAGCAGTACTTC. Residues: CASSGPTAKLSYEQYF.

This chain links TRBV2 with TRBJ2-3; TRBD2 matches 9 bases. Germline trimming cut 5 bases from V and 1 base from J; bases unmatched to any gene: 7. This CDR3 region has 16 residues. CDR1 SNHLY and CDR2 FYNNEI come from the germline V gene. The CDR3 protein is CASSNGGGRGTDTQYF. The CDR3 nucleotides read TGTGCCAGCAGTAATGGAGGCGGGAGGGGCACAGATACGCAGTATTTT.

V usage is TRBV25-1 and J usage is TRBJ1-5; D unresolved. Looked up from germline, CDR1 is MGHDK and CDR2 is SYGVNS. The CDR3 sequence is 14 residues long. V was shortened by 3 bases and J by 6 bases, with 12 bases between the two germline ends. CDR3: CASSEGFGPQPQHF. The CDR3 nucleotides read TGTGCCAGCAGTGAGGGATTCGGGCCTCAGCCCCAGCATTTT.

A remark on this clone: Distinct nucleotide sequences in the sample also encode this CDR3. CDR3 region: CASSYERGGADTQYF. CDR3 sequence (DNA): TGTGCCAGCAGTTACGAGCGGGGGGGGGCAGATACGCAGTATTTT. The chain recombines TRBV6-5 with TRBJ2-3, with 10 bases fitting TRBD2. This CDR3 has 15 amino acids. CDR1 and CDR2 from the germline V gene are MNHEY and SVGAGI. The junction had 3 bases not matched to a gene; V was cut back by 2 bases and J by 4 bases.

This chain links TRBV11-3 with TRBJ2-1, with no clear D. The V and J ends lost 3 bases and 6 bases respectively, with 12 bases between them. Looked up from germline, CDR1 is SGHNT and CDR2 is YENEEA. The CDR3 is made up of 14 amino acids. CDR3 DNA: TGTGCCAGCAGCTTGGACCGACGGTCCAATGAGCAGTTCTTC. Its protein product is CASSLDRRSNEQFF.

V usage is TRBV19 and J usage is TRBJ1-2; D is unresolved. This CDR3 region has 15 residues. Germline V gene sequence: CDR1 LNHDA, CDR2 SQIVND (reference sequence). V dropped 7 bases and J dropped 2 bases, with 17 bases sitting between them. CDR3 DNA sequence: TGTGCCAGTATTCCCGGTACATTAACCAACTATGGCTACACCTTC. Its protein is CASIPGTLTNYGYTF.

J is TRBJ1-2 and V is TRBV14, with TRBD1 matching over 11 bases. The CDR3 covers 16 residues. V shed 2 bases and J 6 bases; nucleotides not matched to a gene: 8. CDR1 and CDR2 (germline): SGHDN, FVKESK. The CDR3: CASSQWTGGAEDGYTF. The CDR3 bases are TGTGCCAGCAGCCAATGGACAGGGGGCGCGGAGGATGGCTACACCTTC.

The chain uses TRBV19 and TRBJ2-1, with 14 bases fitting TRBD2. In germline, CDR1 is LNHDA, CDR2 SQIVND (reference sequence). V was pared by 6 bases and J by 7 bases, with 11 bases of the junction left unmatched. This CDR3 contains 17 residues. The chain's CDR3 is CASSGTSGSPPLNEQFF. CDR3 nucleotide sequence: TGTGCCAGTAGCGGGACTAGCGGGAGTCCGCCATTGAATGAGCAGTTCTTC.

The chain carries TRBV5-3 and TRBJ1-1; D perhaps matches TRBD1 (6 bases). TRBV5-3 falls under the ORF class, with uncertain function. This CDR3 has 19 amino acids. Trimming stripped 2 bases from V and 4 bases from J, with 27 bases between. The CDR3 protein is CARSFSERGRRRIGTEAFF. CDR3 coding DNA: TGTGCCAGAAGCTTTTCTGAGAGGGGGAGAAGAAGGATCGGCACTGAAGCTTTCTTT.

The genes are TRBV5-4 and TRBJ1-1; a weak D match, TRBD1 (5 bases). The CDR3 is made up of 16 amino acids. CDR1 and CDR2 (germline): SGHNT, YYREEE (reference sequence). V lost 4 bases to trimming and J lost 0 bases, with 16 bases between them. The chain's CDR3 is CASSGAPGLMNTEAFF. The CDR3, as DNA: TGTGCCAGCAGCGGGGCCCCGGGACTGATGAACACTGAAGCTTTCTTT. The entire variable domain, with the rest obtained from reference TRBV5-4 and TRBJ1-1, is as follows: ETGVTQSPTHLIKTRGQQVTLRCSSQSGHNTVSWYQQALGQGPQFIFQYYREEENGRGNFPPRFSGLQFPNYSSELNVNALELDDSALYLCASSGAPGLMNTEAFFGQGTRLTVV.

V is TRBV5-1 and J is TRBJ1-4, with no clear D. Trimming pared 0 bases from V and 6 bases from J, leaving 9 bases between. This CDR3 contains 14 residues. CDR1 and CDR2 from the germline V gene are SGHRS and YFSETQ. Here the CDR3 DNA reads TGCGCCAGCAGCTTGGGGCAGCGAGATGAAAAACTGTTTTTT. This encodes CASSLGQRDEKLFF.

This chain uses TRBV6-1 with TRBJ2-3; the D is unclear. Trimming left V 4 bases short and J 0 bases short, with 11 bases between. The CDR3 loop spans 15 amino acids. The germline CDR1 and CDR2 sequences are MNHNS and SASEGT. The CDR3 spells CASSVQSSSTDTQYF. The CDR3 DNA reads as TGTGCCAGCAGTGTTCAGAGTTCTAGCACAGATACGCAGTATTTT.

This rearrangement joins TRBV6-6 to TRBJ2-2; D could derive from TRBD1 or TRBD2 (5 bases each). V was shortened by 7 bases and J by 4 bases, with 10 bases between the two germline ends. Germline V gene lookup returns CDR1 MNHNY and CDR2 SVGAGI (reference sequence). The CDR3 contains 13 residues. The CDR3 protein is CASMGEFTGELFF. DNA of the CDR3: TGTGCCAGCATGGGGGAGTTCACCGGGGAGCTGTTTTTT.

The chain has TRBV19 and TRBJ2-7, with 10 bases lining up with TRBD2. Per the germline V gene, CDR1 is LNHDA and CDR2 is SQIVND (reference sequence). After removal of 7 bases from V and 0 bases from J, the junction contained 9 bases not matched to a gene. The CDR3 consists of 16 residues. The CDR3 here is CASILRLAGSSYEQYF. In nucleotides, the CDR3 is TGTGCCAGTATTCTTCGACTAGCGGGTAGCTCCTACGAGCAGTACTTC.